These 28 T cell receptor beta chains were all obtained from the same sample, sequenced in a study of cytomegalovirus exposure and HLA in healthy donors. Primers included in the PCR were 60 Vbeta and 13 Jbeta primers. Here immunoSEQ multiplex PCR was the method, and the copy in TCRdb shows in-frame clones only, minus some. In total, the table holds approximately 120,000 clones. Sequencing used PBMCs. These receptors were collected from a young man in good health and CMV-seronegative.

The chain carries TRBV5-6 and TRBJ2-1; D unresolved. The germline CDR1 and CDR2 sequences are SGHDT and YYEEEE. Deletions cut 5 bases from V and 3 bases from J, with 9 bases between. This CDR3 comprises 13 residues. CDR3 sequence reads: CASSWYFYNEQFF. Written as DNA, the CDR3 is TGTGCCAGCAGTTGGTACTTCTACAATGAGCAGTTCTTC.

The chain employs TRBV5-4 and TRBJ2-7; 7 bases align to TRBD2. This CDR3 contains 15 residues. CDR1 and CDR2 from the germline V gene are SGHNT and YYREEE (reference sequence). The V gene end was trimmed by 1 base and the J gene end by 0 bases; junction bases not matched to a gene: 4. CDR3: CASSLSSGNSYEQYF. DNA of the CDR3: TGTGCCAGCAGCTTGTCTAGCGGAAACTCCTACGAGCAGTACTTC.

CDR3 DNA sequence: TGTGCCAGCAGCCGGTCCGGGACAGCCAACAATGAGCAGTTCTTC. Translated, it gives CASSRSGTANNEQFF. The chain links TRBV6-5 to TRBJ2-1, with 7 bases fitting TRBD1. V was clipped by 6 bases and J by 5 bases; unmatched bases: 10. Germline V gene data show CDR1 as MNHEY and CDR2 as SVGAGI. The CDR3 is 15 residues long.

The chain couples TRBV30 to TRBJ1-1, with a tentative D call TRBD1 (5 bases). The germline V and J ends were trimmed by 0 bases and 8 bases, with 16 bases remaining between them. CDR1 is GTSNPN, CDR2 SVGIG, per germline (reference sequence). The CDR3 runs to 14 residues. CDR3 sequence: CAWSVPRGGWEAFF. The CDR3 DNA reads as TGTGCCTGGAGTGTACCCCGGGGGGGATGGGAAGCTTTCTTT.

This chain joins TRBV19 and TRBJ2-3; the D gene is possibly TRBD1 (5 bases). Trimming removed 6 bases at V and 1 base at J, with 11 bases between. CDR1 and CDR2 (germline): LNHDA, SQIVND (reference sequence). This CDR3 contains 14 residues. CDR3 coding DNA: TGTGCCAGTAGACAGACAGACCGCACAGATACGCAGTATTTT. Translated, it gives CASRQTDRTDTQYF.

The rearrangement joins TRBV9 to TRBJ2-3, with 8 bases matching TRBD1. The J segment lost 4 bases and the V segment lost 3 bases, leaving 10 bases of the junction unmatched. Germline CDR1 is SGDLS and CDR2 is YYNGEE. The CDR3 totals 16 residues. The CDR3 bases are TGTGCCAGCAGCGCCCGGGACAGGCGGGGCCCAGATACGCAGTATTTT. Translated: CASSARDRRGPDTQYF.

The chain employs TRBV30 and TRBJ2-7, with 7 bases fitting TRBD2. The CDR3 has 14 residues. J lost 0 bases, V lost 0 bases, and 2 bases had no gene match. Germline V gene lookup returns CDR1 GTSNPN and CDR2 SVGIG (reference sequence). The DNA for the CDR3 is TGTGCCTGGAGTGTAAGCGGGATCTCCTACGAGCAGTACTTC. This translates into CAWSVSGISYEQYF.

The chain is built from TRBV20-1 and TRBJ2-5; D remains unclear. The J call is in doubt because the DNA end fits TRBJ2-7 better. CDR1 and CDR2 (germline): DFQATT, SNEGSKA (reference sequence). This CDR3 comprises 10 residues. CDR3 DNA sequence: TGCAGTTCCTCATTCCCCGAGCAGTACTTC. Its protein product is CSSSFPEQYF.

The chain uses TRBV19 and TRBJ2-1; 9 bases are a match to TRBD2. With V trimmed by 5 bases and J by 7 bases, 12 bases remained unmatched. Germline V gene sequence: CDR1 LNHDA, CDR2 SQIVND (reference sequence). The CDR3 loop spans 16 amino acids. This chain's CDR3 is CASSPRSGGRTNEQFF. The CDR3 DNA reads TGTGCCAGTAGTCCTCGGAGCGGGGGGCGTACAAATGAGCAGTTCTTC.

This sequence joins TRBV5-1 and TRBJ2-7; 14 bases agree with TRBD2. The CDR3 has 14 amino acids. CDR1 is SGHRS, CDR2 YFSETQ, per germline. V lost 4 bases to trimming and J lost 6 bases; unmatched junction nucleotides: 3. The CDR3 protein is CASSPGLAGGEQYF. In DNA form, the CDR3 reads TGCGCCAGCAGCCCCGGACTAGCGGGGGGCGAGCAGTACTTC.

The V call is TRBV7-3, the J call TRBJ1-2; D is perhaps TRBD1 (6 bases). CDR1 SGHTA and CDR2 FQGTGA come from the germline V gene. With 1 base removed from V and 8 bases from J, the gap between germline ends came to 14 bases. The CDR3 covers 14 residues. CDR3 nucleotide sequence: TGTGCCAGCAGCTTAAATTTACAGGGTGAAGGCTACACCTTC. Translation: CASSLNLQGEGYTF.

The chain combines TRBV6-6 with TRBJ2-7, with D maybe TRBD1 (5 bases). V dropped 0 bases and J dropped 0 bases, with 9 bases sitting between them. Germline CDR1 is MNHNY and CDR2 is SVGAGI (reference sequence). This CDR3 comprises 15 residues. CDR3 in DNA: TGTGCCAGCAGTTACTCGAAGGACACCTCCTACGAGCAGTACTTC. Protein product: CASSYSKDTSYEQYF.

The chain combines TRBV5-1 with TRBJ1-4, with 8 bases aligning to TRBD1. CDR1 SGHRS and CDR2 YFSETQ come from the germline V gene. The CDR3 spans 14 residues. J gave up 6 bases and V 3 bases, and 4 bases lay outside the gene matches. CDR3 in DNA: TGCGCCAGCAGCTGGACAGGGCGGGATGAAAAACTGTTTTTT. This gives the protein CASSWTGRDEKLFF.

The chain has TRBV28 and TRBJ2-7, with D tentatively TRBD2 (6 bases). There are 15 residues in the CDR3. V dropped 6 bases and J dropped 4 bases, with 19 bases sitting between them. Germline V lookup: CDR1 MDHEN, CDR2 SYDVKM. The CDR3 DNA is TGTGCCAGCAGCACAACAGCCGGGAGAAGGTACGAGCAGTACTTC. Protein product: CASSTTAGRRYEQYF.

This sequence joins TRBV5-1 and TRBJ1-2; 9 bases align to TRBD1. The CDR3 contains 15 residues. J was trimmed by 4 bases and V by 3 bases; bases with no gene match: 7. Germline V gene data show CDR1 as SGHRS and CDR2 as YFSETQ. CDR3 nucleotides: TGCGCCAGCAGCTCCCACAGGGGGCCGGCCTATGGCTACACCTTC. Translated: CASSSHRGPAYGYTF.

CDR3 coding DNA: TGTGCCTGGAGTCTAGAAAATAGCAATCAGCCCCAGCATTTT. Amino acids: CAWSLENSNQPQHF. The chain carries TRBV30 and TRBJ1-5; no clear D. The CDR3 has 14 residues. Germline lookup yields CDR1 GTSNPN and CDR2 SVGIG (reference sequence). Trimming left V 2 bases short and J 0 bases short, with 8 bases between. The variable domain in full, with the rest retrieved from reference TRBV30 and TRBJ1-5, is SQTIHQWPATLVQPVGSPLSLECTVEGTSNPNLYWYRQAAGRGLQLLFYSVGIGQISSEVPQNLSASRPQDRQFILSSKKLLLSDSGFYLCAWSLENSNQPQHFGDGTRLSIL.

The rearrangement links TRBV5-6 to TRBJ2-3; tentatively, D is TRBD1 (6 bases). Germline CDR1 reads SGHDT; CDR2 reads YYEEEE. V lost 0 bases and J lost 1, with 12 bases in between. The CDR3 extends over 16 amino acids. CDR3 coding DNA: TGTGCCAGCAGCTTGGGGCCCCGACAGGGCACAGATACGCAGTATTTT. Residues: CASSLGPRQGTDTQYF.

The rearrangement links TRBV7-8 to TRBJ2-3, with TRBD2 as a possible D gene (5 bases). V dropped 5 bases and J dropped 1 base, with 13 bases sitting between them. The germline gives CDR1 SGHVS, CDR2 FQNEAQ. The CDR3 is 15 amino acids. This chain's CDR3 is CASSRTLLGTDTQYF. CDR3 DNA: TGTGCCAGCAGCCGGACTCTATTGGGCACAGATACGCAGTATTTT.

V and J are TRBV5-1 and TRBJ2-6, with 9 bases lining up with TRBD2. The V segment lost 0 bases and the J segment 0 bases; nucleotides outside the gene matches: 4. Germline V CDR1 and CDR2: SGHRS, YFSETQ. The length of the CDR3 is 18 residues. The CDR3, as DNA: TGCGCCAGCAGCTTGGCAGCGGGAGGCGTCTCTGGGGCCAACGTCCTGACTTTC. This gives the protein CASSLAAGGVSGANVLTF.

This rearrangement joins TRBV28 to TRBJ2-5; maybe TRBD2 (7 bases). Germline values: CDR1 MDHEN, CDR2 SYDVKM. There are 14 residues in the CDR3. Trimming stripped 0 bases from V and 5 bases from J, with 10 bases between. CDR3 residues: CASSLWGGRETQYF. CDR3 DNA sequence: TGTGCCAGCAGTTTATGGGGGGGGCGGGAGACCCAGTACTTC.

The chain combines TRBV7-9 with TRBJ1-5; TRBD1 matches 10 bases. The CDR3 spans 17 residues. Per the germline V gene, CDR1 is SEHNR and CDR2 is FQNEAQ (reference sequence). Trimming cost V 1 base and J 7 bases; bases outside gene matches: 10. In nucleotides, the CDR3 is TGTGCCAGCAGCTTAGGGGGGACAGGGGAGTTAGGGCAGCCCCAGCATTTT. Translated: CASSLGGTGELGQPQHF.

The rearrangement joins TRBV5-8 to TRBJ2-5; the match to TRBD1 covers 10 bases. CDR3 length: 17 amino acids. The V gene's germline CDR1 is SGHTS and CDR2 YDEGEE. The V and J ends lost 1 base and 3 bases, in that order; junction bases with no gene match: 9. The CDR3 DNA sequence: TGTGCCAGCAGCTTGTATCCGGTTGGGACAGGGGAAGAGACCCAGTACTTC. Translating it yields CASSLYPVGTGEETQYF.

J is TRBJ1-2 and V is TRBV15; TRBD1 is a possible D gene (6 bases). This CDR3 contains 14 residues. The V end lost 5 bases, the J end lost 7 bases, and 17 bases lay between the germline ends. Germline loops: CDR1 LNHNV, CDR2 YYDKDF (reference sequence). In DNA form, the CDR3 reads TGTGCCACCAGCCGACCAACAGGGATAGGTGGCTACACCTTC. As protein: CATSRPTGIGGYTF.

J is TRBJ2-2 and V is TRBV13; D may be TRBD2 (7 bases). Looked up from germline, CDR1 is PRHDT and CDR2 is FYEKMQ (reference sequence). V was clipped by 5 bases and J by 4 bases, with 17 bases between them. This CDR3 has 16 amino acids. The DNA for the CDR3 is TGTGCCAGCAGCCCGCGGGGGCGGGGGTTCACCGGGGAGCTGTTTTTT. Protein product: CASSPRGRGFTGELFF. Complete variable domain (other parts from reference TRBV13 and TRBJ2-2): AAGVIQSPRHLIKEKRETATLKCYPIPRHDTVYWYQQGPGQDPQFLISFYEKMQSDKGSIPDRFSAQQFSDYHSELNMSSLELGDSALYFCASSPRGRGFTGELFFGEGSRLTVL.

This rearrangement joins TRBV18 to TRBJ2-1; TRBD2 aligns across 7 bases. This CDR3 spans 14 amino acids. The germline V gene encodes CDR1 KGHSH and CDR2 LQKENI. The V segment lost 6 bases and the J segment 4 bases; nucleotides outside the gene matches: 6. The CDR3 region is CASSRGDAYNEQFF. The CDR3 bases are TGTGCCAGCTCCCGGGGGGACGCATACAATGAGCAGTTCTTC.

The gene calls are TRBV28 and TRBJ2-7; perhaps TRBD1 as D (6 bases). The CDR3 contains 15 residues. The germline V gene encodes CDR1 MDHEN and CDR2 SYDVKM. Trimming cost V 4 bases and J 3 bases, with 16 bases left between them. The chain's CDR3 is CASSSARTANYEQYF. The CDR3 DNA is TGTGCCAGCAGTTCCGCCAGGACAGCTAACTACGAGCAGTACTTC.

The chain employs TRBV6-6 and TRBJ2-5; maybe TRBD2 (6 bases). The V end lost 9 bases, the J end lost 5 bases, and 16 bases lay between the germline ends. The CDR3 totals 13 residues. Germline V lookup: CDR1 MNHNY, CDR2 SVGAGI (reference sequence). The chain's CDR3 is CASWDSLAETQYF. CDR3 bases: TGTGCCAGTTGGGACTCCTTGGCGGAGACCCAGTACTTC.

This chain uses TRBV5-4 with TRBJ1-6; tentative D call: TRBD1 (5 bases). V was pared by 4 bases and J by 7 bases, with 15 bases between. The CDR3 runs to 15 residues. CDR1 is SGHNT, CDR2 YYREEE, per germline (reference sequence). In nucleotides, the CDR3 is TGTGCCAGCAGCCCGTCGGGACTTGCAAATTCACCCCTCCACTTT. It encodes CASSPSGLANSPLHF.